A single T cell receptor (beta chain) is shown here with its context. No cognate antigen has been identified for it. Qualities for individual bases were not recorded, and no much larger clone is one base off. The entry originates in a study of T cell changes during pregnancy in multiple sclerosis (dated by TCRdb to about 2019). Regarding the study in general: The study examined how the T cell repertoire changed over the course of pregnancy in women with multiple sclerosis.

The method was the immunoSEQ multiplex PCR assay. In TCRdb, the immuneACCESS table is reduced to in-frame sequences with V and J assigned. These tables do not hold every clone; where another copy was compared, an unresolved V gene accounts for under half, and the others remain unexplained. The sample yields 35,000 or so clones; 90% to 95% were counted once. Of the sample, around 0.47% is held by the ten largest clones. Material: CD4+ T cells from peripheral blood mononuclear cells, obtained after pregnancy. This sequence originates from a female donor with multiple sclerosis, enrolled in a pregnancy study.

The DNA sequence reads TGTGCCACGGCCCAAATGGAGACCCAGTACTTC. Translated, it gives CATAQMETQYF. The chain was built from TRBV15 and TRBJ2-5; the D gene cannot be named for sure. The CDR3 covers 11 residues, taking in both the cysteine and the phenylalanine. The CDR3 DNA has 33 bases and is translated from base 1. Looking up the germline V gene (reference sequence) yields CDR1 LNHNV and CDR2 YYDKDF. V is clipped by 9 bases and J by 5 bases, and the sequence between their germline boundaries is 10 bases long.